This entry concerns a single TCR beta chain. The trim removed 0 bases at V and 4 bases at J, leaving 6 bases unmatched. Germline loops: CDR1 MGHRA, CDR2 YSYEKL. This CDR3 has 16 residues. Libraries were prepared by immunoSEQ multiplex PCR; TCRdb keeps only in-frame clonotypes and omits some of them. The data hold approximately 82,000 clones, with around 85% observed a single time. This record comes from a study of OX40 agonist ivuxolimab in advanced cancers. Specimen: CD4+ or CD8+ T cells sorted from blood, collected in a trial of the OX40 agonist ivuxolimab. The rearrangement joins TRBV4-1 to TRBJ2-7; 10 positions match TRBD1. The clonotype originates from an adult with an advanced solid tumor such as melanoma, head and neck, liver or kidney cancer. The CDR3 DNA follows: TGCGCCAGCAGCCAAGATCTTGGACAGGGGGTTTACGAGCAGTACTTC. As protein: CASSQDLGQGVYEQYF.